What follows are 15 T cell receptor beta chains derived from one specimen sequenced in a study of glioma-infiltrating T cells. Amplification of TCR alpha and beta CDR3 regions from RNA used iRepertoire nested multiplex PCR. MiXCR was run by TCRdb on the multiplex PCR reads, yielding one entry per CDR3 protein. The sample lists roughly 120,000 distinct CDR3 sequences, under 30% occurring once. Sequencing was performed on glioma tissue, nonneoplastic brain tissue, or PBMCs (not recorded which). Every receptor here comes from a human donor with low-grade glioma or glioblastoma, undergoing nonglioma brain surgery, or in good health (not recorded which).

Many counts were recorded for this clonotype. J is TRBJ2-7 and V is TRBV5-1; the match to TRBD2 covers 7 bases. Per the germline V gene, CDR1 is SGHRS and CDR2 is YFSETQ. CDR3 length: 14 residues. Trimming cost V 0 bases and J 6 bases; bases outside gene matches: 6. The CDR3 coding sequence is TGCGCCAGCAGCTTGGTTGGGGACTACGGCGAGCAGTACTTC. Translating gives CASSLVGDYGEQYF.

This clonotype was counted at least ten times. The chain combines TRBV4-2 with TRBJ1-1; no firm D call. V lost 7 bases to trimming and J lost 0 bases, with 12 bases between them. Germline CDR1 is LGHNA and CDR2 is YNFKEQ. This CDR3 spans 14 amino acids. CDR3: CASTLDQMNTEAFF. The CDR3 region has the DNA TGTGCCAGCACCCTGGACCAAATGAACACTGAAGCTTTCTTT.

This clonotype was counted many times. This sequence joins TRBV7-9 and TRBJ2-1; 7 bases match TRBD1. V lost 5 bases and J lost 2; bases outside the gene matches: 9. There are 16 residues in the CDR3. Germline V gene lookup returns CDR1 SEHNR and CDR2 FQNEAQ (reference sequence). In DNA form, the CDR3 reads TGTGCCAGCAGCCTAAGGGGACAGACTACCTACAATGAGCAGTTCTTC. It specifies CASSLRGQTTYNEQFF.

This clonotype was counted ten times or more. V gene TRBV20-1 combines with J gene TRBJ1-3; D might be TRBD1 (5 bases). Germline V CDR1 and CDR2: DFQATT, SNEGSKA (reference sequence). The CDR3 has 18 residues. V shed 3 bases and J shed 2 bases, with 23 bases lying between them. The CDR3 is CSASGTLGREGAGNTIYF. In DNA form, the CDR3 reads TGCAGTGCTAGCGGAACCCTAGGGAGGGAAGGGGCTGGAAACACCATATATTTT.

This clonotype was counted at least ten times. The rearrangement links TRBV2 to TRBJ2-3; possible D gene TRBD2, 5 bases. The V end lost 8 bases, the J end lost 1 base, and 13 bases lay between the germline ends. The CDR3 consists of 14 residues. Germline-derived CDR1 and CDR2 are SNHLY and FYNNEI. For the CDR3, the DNA is TGTGCCAGCTTGGTGGCGGAGGGCACAGATACGCAGTATTTT. It translates to CASLVAEGTDTQYF.

This clonotype was picked up many times. The chain combines TRBV6-1 with TRBJ2-1; TRBD2 matches at 7 bases. V lost 5 bases, J lost 7 bases, and 8 bases stayed unmatched. Germline V gene data show CDR1 as MNHNS and CDR2 as SASEGT. The CDR3 runs to 14 residues. The CDR3 is CASSKIGLGNEQFF. DNA for the CDR3: TGTGCCAGCAGTAAAATCGGACTAGGGAATGAGCAGTTCTTC.

The table lists this clonotype with many counts. The V and J genes are TRBV20-1 and TRBJ1-2; D uncertain. Germline V gene sequence: CDR1 DFQATT, CDR2 SNEGSKA (reference sequence). Trimming shortened V by 3 bases and J by 7 bases, and 15 bases separated the two germline ends. This CDR3 region has 13 residues. The chain's CDR3 is CSARASARPGYTF. Here the CDR3 DNA reads TGCAGTGCTAGGGCGTCAGCGCGCCCTGGCTACACCTTC.

The gene calls are TRBV27 and TRBJ1-1; perhaps TRBD1 as D (5 bases). Per germline, CDR1 MNHEY and CDR2 SMNVEV (reference sequence). Trimming removed 6 bases from V and 1 base from J, with 15 bases in between. The CDR3 has 15 amino acids. As DNA, the CDR3 is TGTGCCAGCAGCACCAGGACAAGGGCGAACACTGAAGCTTTCTTT. Encoded protein: CASSTRTRANTEAFF.

This clonotype was seen at least ten times. The chain joins TRBV3-1 to TRBJ1-5; D remains unclear. CDR1 LGHDT and CDR2 YNNKEL come from the germline V gene (reference sequence). This CDR3 contains 13 residues. V was trimmed by 2 bases and J by 0 bases, leaving 2 bases between them. The CDR3 loop reads CASSQSSNQPQHF. The CDR3 DNA is TGTGCCAGCAGCCAAAGTAGCAATCAGCCCCAGCATTTT.

Worth noting for this clonotype: With a much larger clone just one base away, this may be a read error. V is TRBV7-9 and J is TRBJ1-4, with 7 bases fitting TRBD1. CDR1 is SEHNR and CDR2 is FQNEAQ in the germline V gene (reference sequence). This CDR3 has 15 amino acids. Trimming at V came to 0 bases and at J to 6 bases, leaving 4 bases not matched to a gene. The CDR3 region has the DNA TGTGCCAGCAGCTTAGCGAGAACAGGGGATGAAAAACTGTTTTTT. Its translation: CASSLARTGDEKLFF.

Regarding this clonotype: An end of the junction does not agree with germline; a read error may underlie this. The chain links TRBV19 to TRBJ2-1; a possible D gene is TRBD2 (7 bases). The germline CDR1 and CDR2 sequences are LNHDA and SQIVND (reference sequence). The CDR3 length is 15 residues. For the CDR3, the DNA is TGTGCCAGTAGTATCGGCGGGGGCTCCTACAATGAGCAGTTCTTT. It yields the protein CASSIGGGSYNEQFF.

This clonotype was recorded at least ten times. This rearrangement joins TRBV6-2 or TRBV6-3 to TRBJ2-7, with 11 bases identical to TRBD2. The CDR3 runs 15 residues. The V gene end was trimmed by 4 bases and the J gene end by 6 bases; junction bases not matched to a gene: 8. Germline values: CDR1 MNHEY, CDR2 SVGEGT. CDR3: CASSSGTSGPLEQYF. The CDR3 DNA follows: TGTGCCAGCAGTTCCGGGACTAGCGGTCCCCTCGAGCAGTACTTC.

This clonotype was seen ten or more times. This chain joins TRBV5-1 and TRBJ1-1; 10 bases map to TRBD1. The CDR3 spans 14 residues. In germline, CDR1 is SGHRS, CDR2 YFSETQ. V lost 3 bases and J lost 3; bases outside the gene matches: 2. The CDR3 sequence: CASSSGTGDTEAFF. CDR3 sequence (DNA): TGCGCCAGCAGCTCCGGGACAGGGGACACTGAAGCTTTCTTT.

The rearrangement joins TRBV12-3 or TRBV12-4 to TRBJ1-1, with D possibly TRBD1 on 6 matching bases. CDR3 size: 14 residues. The V gene lost 6 bases and the J gene lost 5 bases, with 16 bases spanning the gap. This chain's CDR3 is CASRPHGRGTEAFF. The CDR3 DNA sequence: TGTGCCAGCAGACCCCATGGGAGGGGGACTGAAGCTTTCTTT.

Turning to this clonotype: The junction departs from germline at one end; a sequencing error may be responsible. The rearrangement uses TRBV6-2 or TRBV6-3 and TRBJ2-5; 7 positions match TRBD1. The CDR3 length is 15 residues. Germline V gene data show CDR1 as MNHEY and CDR2 as SVGEGT. The CDR3 sequence: CASSNRDSHQETQYF. The CDR3 DNA reads as TGTGCCAGCAGTAATCGGGACAGCCACCAAGAGACTCAGTACTTC.